The present T cell receptor (beta chain) was sequenced within a study of T cell responses to AZD1222 COVID-19 vaccine. Study results and caveats: Regions 160-218 and 743-854 held dominance among vaccine-associated CD4 TCRs, which spanned spike. Baseline seropositivity characterized only a handful of AZD1222 recipients.

Repertoires were generated with immunoSEQ multiplex PCR, while TCRdb's copy carries only in-frame clones and drops some. The sample lists some 160,000 clones; roughly 90% were seen once. The CDR3 extends over 15 amino acids. V was clipped by 4 bases and J by 10 bases; unmatched bases: 13. CDR1 SGDLS and CDR2 YYNGEE come from the germline V gene. In regard to this clone: Its antigen is not identified.

The sequence was collected from an adult who received the AZD1222 COVID-19 vaccine. The source was peripheral blood, collected 28 days after the second AZD1222 dose. The chain joins TRBV9 to TRBJ1-2; 10 positions agree with TRBD1. Here the CDR3 reads CASSPRGVTGGVYTF. CDR3 DNA: TGTGCCAGCAGCCCGAGGGGGGTGACAGGGGGCGTCTACACCTTC.